This T cell receptor beta chain is drawn from a study of beta chain features in type 1 diabetes. Study observations and caveats: For Type 1 diabetes patients, all four CD4+ subsets carried TCRB CDR3s that were moderately but significantly shorter. Fewer insertions but more deletions were seen at VDJ junctions in type 1 diabetes patients. In the patient group, naive, central memory and Treg TCRB repertoires seemed more alike than in the healthy donor group.

This clone was seen a handful of times. The antigen is not known. This CDR3 spans 12 amino acids. Germline lookup yields CDR1 MDHEN and CDR2 SYDVKM. Isolated RNA was reverse transcribed in full, so expressed TCRB transcripts were sequenced. Some 3.6 million reads was the average for naive, central memory and regulatory T cell samples. Produced via immunoSEQ multiplex PCR; TCRdb's table is partial and in-frame only. The sample includes 250,000 to 300,000 clones, approximately 25% of them seen just once. V and J are TRBV28 and TRBJ1-1; the D is unclear. The material sequenced was naive CD4+ T cells from blood. The sequence derives from a woman in her twenties or thirties with type 1 diabetes. DNA for the CDR3: TGTGGAGCATTTCAAGTGAACACTGAAGCTTTCTTT. The encoded protein is CGAFQVNTEAFF.